The TCR beta chain described here comes from a study of shared clonotypes between healthy human individuals (dated by TCRdb to 2020 to 2022). General notes on the study: The cohort included three men and a couple of women between 18 and 49 years of age. For each donor, CD4 naive and CD4 memory were each given three plates, CD8 naive was given two plates, and CD8 memory was given one plate. Each donor's leukapheresis produced roughly between about 0.85 and 10 billion PBMCs. Different laboratories and diverse techniques were used to prepare libraries and sequence TCR repertoires, to increase sequencing depth and limit assay-specific biases. To estimate repertoire size and how much clonotypes are shared between individuals, the study performed deep sequencing of blood TCR repertoires from roughly five healthy adults.

TCR CDR3 regions were amplified from genomic DNA by multiplex PCR using the deep immunoSEQ assay. Genomic DNA extracted from each cell subset was distributed evenly over all wells of several immunoSEQ 96-well plates, and each plate served as one replicate. For sorted subsets, 200 to 250 ng genomic DNA, equal to some 30,000 T cell genomes, was loaded into each replicate PCR. The purified libraries were quantified using a Qubit 3.0 fluorometer, sized with a Bioanalyzer 2100, and then quantified again using the KAPA Library Quantification kit. Every immunoSEQ 96-well plate was sequenced on a separate single-read 150-cycle Illumina NextSeq 550 flow cell. In the paper's pipeline: The immunoSEQ output contained only junctional sequences without quality scores, so filtering could not match that applied to full-length reads. Sequences were annotated with PyIR, a Python wrapper for IgBLAST v1.9, using IMGT germline references to assign V/J genes and CDR3. Reads were removed for weak V/J assignments (E-value above 1e-6), missing CDR3, stop codons, out-of-frame junctions, or ambiguous translated residues. V3J clonotypes were defined as sequences sharing an identical inferred V gene, J gene, and CDR3 amino acid sequence. The percentage overlap between two repertoires was calculated by dividing the number of shared unique clonotypes by the size of the smaller repertoire. RTK rarefaction, the Chao1 estimator, and Recon v2.1 estimates of unobserved clonotypes were used to assess repertoire richness. For all TCRbeta clonotypes obtained by the gDNA method from a handful of donors, generation probabilities were computed with OLGA. The immuneACCESS repertoire file appears here via TCRdb, limited to in-frame rearrangements. These files lack a portion of the clones; in checked studies, under half of the deficit traces to unresolved V genes, and the cause of the others is not known. The V and J calls and clone size are taken from that table; D and trimming were inferred from the DNA. This sample comprises roughly 2 million clones, approximately 96% of them detected only once. Around 0.13% of the sample is taken by the ten largest.

A remark on this clone: Its specific antigen is unknown. No base quality information exists; no much larger clone differs at one position.

Overall study outcomes, separate from this receptor: Estimated clonotype richness was generally larger for naive than for memory subsets. Higher generation probabilities were observed for clonotypes shared by all four sorted-subset donors than for non-shared clonotypes. Because the study included a small number of donors, the genetic and exposure-history diversity represented was limited. Roughly 5% of naive CD4, 3.5% of naive CD8, 2.3% of memory CD4, and 0.35% to 0.4% of memory CD8 clonotypes were shared across a handful of donors. Pairwise subsampling led to the expectation that sequencing depth would affect the degree of clonotype sharing among donors. Only blood was sampled, and tissue TCR repertoires likely differ from those in blood. Incomplete sequencing was indicated by rarefaction of sorted-subset datasets, despite the large sequencing depth.

The donors were healthy, HIV-negative adults who had no recently reported acute infections or vaccinations. Only Caucasian adults living in Nashville, Tennessee, USA were represented among the donors. CD4+ T cells were enriched by magnetic negative selection, after which naive cells were positively selected on CD45RA and the negative fraction was taken as the memory subset. Blood was collected by leukapheresis, and PBMCs were isolated by Ficoll-Histopaque density gradient centrifugation and then cryopreserved in liquid nitrogen vapor phase. Analytical flow cytometry was used to check the purity and quantity of every magnetically sorted T cell population. Genomic DNA was isolated from every sorted fraction and measured by UV absorbance on a Nanodrop 2000c. The CDR3 has 15 amino acids, counting the end cysteine and phenylalanine. Only the CDR3 part of the read is kept: 45 bases, read in frame from the first base. Trimming leaves V shorter by 2 bases and J shorter by 2 bases, with the junction holding 6 bases beyond the gene matches. CDR1 and CDR2, looked up from the germline V gene, are SGHAT and FQNNGV.

This clonotype originated in a young man in good health. The sample was naive CD4+ T cells sorted from blood. The cell subset or site label of this sample denotes: CD45RA+ positively selected. Recombination joined TRBV11-2 with TRBJ2-7, with 7 junctional bases fitting TRBD2. CDR3 loop: CASSLLVGGPYEQYF. The nucleotide sequence reads TGTGCCAGCAGCTTATTGGTGGGAGGGCCCTACGAGCAGTACTTC.